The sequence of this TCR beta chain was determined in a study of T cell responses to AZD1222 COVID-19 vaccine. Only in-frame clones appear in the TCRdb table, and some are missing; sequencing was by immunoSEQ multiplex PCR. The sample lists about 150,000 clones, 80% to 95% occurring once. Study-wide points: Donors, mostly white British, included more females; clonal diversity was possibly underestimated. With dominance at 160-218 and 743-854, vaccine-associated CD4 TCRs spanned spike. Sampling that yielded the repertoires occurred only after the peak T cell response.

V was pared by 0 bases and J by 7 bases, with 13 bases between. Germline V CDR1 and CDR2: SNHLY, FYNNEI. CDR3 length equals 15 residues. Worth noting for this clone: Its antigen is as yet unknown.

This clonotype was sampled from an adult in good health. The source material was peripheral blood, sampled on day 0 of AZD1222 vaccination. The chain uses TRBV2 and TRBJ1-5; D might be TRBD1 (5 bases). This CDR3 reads CASSEARQRGQPQHF. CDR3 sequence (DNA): TGTGCCAGCAGTGAAGCGCGGCAGAGGGGACAGCCCCAGCATTTT.